The rows below give T cell receptor beta chains drawn from one sample of a study of regulatory T cells in long-lasting Graves disease. Each CDR3 protein gets one entry after TCRdb re-called the multiplex PCR reads with MiXCR. Here the sample spans about 610,000 distinct CDR3 sequences, 15% to 20% being singletons. The sample was also reused in another study, on T cells in Graves' hyperthyroidism and ophthalmopathy.

The source was peripheral blood mononuclear cells (PBMCs), collected at new diagnosis, from a patient treated with antithyroid drugs. The receptors originated from a man younger than 35 with Graves disease. Both conserved end residues are part of each CDR3. A D gene is named only where the DNA matches it firmly. Not all rows give a size; the values are once, few, many and, for expanded clones, a class.

V	D	size	J	DNA	CDR3
TRBV9	TRBD2	NA	TRBJ2-1	TGTGCCAGCAGCGAACACCGAAGCGGGAATGACCACAATGAGCAGTTCTTC	CASSEHRSGNDHNEQFF
TRBV6-1	TRBD2	few	TRBJ2-2	TGTGCCAGCATTGGGCCAGGGAGGGCCGGGGAGCTGTTTTTT	CASIGPGRAGELFF
TRBV11-1	TRBD1	many	TRBJ1-1	TGTGCCAGCAACCGGGACAGGGGCGTCACTGAAGCTTTCTTT	CASNRDRGVTEAFF
TRBV7-3	TRBD1	NA	TRBJ2-2	TGTGCCAGCAGCTTATTGGGACAGGGTTTACCCGGGGAGCTGTTTTTT	CASSLLGQGLPGELFF
TRBV5-6	TRBD1	NA	TRBJ2-2	TGTGCCAGCAGCTGGAACGGATACAGGGGGCGCACCGGGGAGCTGTTTTTT	CASSWNGYRGRTGELFF
TRBV7-9	TRBD1	few	TRBJ1-2	TGTGCCAGCAGTTCGGACAGGGGGCTTGGCTACACCTTC	CASSSDRGLGYTF
TRBV10-3	NA	few	TRBJ2-5	TGTGCCATCAGTGAGCGCCAGGGAGGTTTAGCGACCCAGTACTTC	CAISERQGGLATQYF
TRBV4-2	TRBD2	NA	TRBJ2-2	TGTGCCAGCAGCCCGACTAGCGGGAAGAACACCGGGGAGCTGTTTTTT	CASSPTSGKNTGELFF
TRBV6-9	NA	NA	TRBJ2-5	TGTGCCAGCAGTTCTGGTAGGATTTCTGAGACCCAGTACTTC	CASSSGRISETQYF
TRBV27	TRBD1	few	TRBJ1-5	TGTGCCAGCAGTCCCCAACAGGGGGCTGGTGACCAGCCCCAGCATTTT	CASSPQQGAGDQPQHF